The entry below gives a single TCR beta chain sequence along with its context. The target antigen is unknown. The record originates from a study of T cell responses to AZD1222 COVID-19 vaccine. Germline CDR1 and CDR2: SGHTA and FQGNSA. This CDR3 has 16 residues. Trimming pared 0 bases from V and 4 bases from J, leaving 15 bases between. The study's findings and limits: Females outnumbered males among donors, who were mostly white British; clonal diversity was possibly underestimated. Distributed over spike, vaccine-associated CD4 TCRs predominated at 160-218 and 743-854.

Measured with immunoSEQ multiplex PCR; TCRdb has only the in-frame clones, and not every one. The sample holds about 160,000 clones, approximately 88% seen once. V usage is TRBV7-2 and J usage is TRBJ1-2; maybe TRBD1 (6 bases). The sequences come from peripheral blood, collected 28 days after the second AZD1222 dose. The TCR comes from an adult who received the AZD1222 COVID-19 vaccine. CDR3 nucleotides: TGTGCCAGCAGCTTAGCGGCGGGGGGGCGCGGCTATGGCTACACCTTC. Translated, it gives CASSLAAGGRGYGYTF.